A single sample gave rise to the 20 T cell receptor beta chains below, sequenced in a study of shared clonotypes between healthy human individuals. Profiling relied on immunoSEQ multiplex PCR, and the TCRdb table lists in-frame clones only, not all of them. The profile shows about 2,500,000 clones, 90% to 95% of them singletons. Sequenced input: naive CD4+ T cells sorted from blood. The sample's subset: CD45RA+ positively selected. Receptor source: a man aged 18 to 30 in good health.

V is TRBV29-1 and J is TRBJ2-2; 7 bases agree with TRBD1. The V gene end was trimmed by 2 bases and the J gene end by 5 bases; junction bases not matched to a gene: 8. CDR1 and CDR2 from the germline V gene are SQVTM and ANQGSEA. This CDR3 comprises 15 residues. DNA of the CDR3: TGCAGCGTTGAAAAGTTAGGGGGCAGGACCGGGGAGCTGTTTTTT. Protein: CSVEKLGGRTGELFF.

CDR3 in DNA: TGTGCCAGCAGCTCCCGGACTAGCGGGAGTATAACAGATACGCAGTATTTT. Protein product: CASSSRTSGSITDTQYF. V usage is TRBV7-2 and J usage is TRBJ2-3, with TRBD2 matching 13 bases. This CDR3 is 17 amino acids long. The J segment lost 3 bases and the V segment lost 4 bases, leaving 7 bases of the junction unmatched. Germline-derived CDR1 and CDR2 are SGHTA and FQGNSA.

V gene TRBV19 combines with J gene TRBJ2-3; D remains ambiguous. Per the germline V gene, CDR1 is LNHDA and CDR2 is SQIVND (reference sequence). This CDR3 contains 15 residues. V was clipped by 6 bases and J by 0 bases, with 13 bases between them. CDR3 in amino acids: CASRFNGPSTDTQYF. CDR3 coding DNA: TGTGCCAGTAGATTTAACGGACCGAGCACAGATACGCAGTATTTT.

The chain combines TRBV5-1 with TRBJ1-1, with D perhaps TRBD1 (6 bases). V lost 5 bases and J lost 0, with 8 bases in between. This CDR3 is built from 13 residues. Germline V gene lookup returns CDR1 SGHRS and CDR2 YFSETQ. The CDR3 DNA follows: TGCGCCAGCAGAGGGGGTATGAACACTGAAGCTTTCTTT. This encodes CASRGGMNTEAFF.

The chain uses TRBV5-6 and TRBJ2-4; 16 bases match TRBD2. CDR1 SGHDT and CDR2 YYEEEE come from the germline V gene. The CDR3 runs to 19 residues. The ends lost 3 bases at V and 7 bases at J; junction bases unmatched: 13. CDR3 bases: TGTGCCAGCAGCTGGACCCCGGGACTAGCGGGGGGGCCAGTGAACATTCAGTACTTC. Residues: CASSWTPGLAGGPVNIQYF.

This clone was seen a single time. The same CDR3 can be traced to other DNA sequences in this sample. This chain connects TRBV2 to TRBJ2-5, with D maybe TRBD1 (5 bases). CDR1 is SNHLY, CDR2 FYNNEI, per germline. The ends were cut back, 6 bases at V and 2 bases at J, with 10 bases in the middle. The CDR3 is 13 residues long. The CDR3 protein is CASSVDRQETQYF. In nucleotides, the CDR3 is TGTGCCAGCAGCGTAGACAGACAAGAGACCCAGTACTTC. The variable domain in full, with the rest retrieved from reference TRBV2 and TRBJ2-5, is EPEVTQTPSHQVTQMGQEVILRCVPISNHLYFYWYRQILGQKVEFLVSFYNNEISEKSEIFDDQFSVERPDGSNFTLKIRSTKLEDSAMYFCASSVDRQETQYFGPGTRLLVL.

This clone was seen a single time. The genes are TRBV10-2 and TRBJ1-5; unclear D gene. The CDR3 has 15 amino acids. Per the germline V gene, CDR1 is WSHSY and CDR2 is SAAADI. Deletions cut 0 bases from V and 6 bases from J, with 12 bases between. For the CDR3, the DNA is TGCGCCAGCAGTGAGTCGGTAGGGTTAAGTCAGCCCCAGCATTTT. This sequence encodes CASSESVGLSQPQHF.

This clone was detected only once. The J gene is TRBJ2-2, the V gene TRBV2; a weak D match, TRBD1 (6 bases). The CDR3 consists of 13 residues. Trimming removed 6 bases at V and 7 bases at J, with 12 bases between. The V gene's germline CDR1 is SNHLY and CDR2 FYNNEI. CDR3 loop: CASRSGVSGELFF. CDR3 coding DNA: TGTGCCAGCAGGTCAGGGGTGAGCGGGGAGCTGTTTTTT.

V usage is TRBV7-9 and J usage is TRBJ2-5; TRBD1 matches at 7 bases. Germline V gene lookup returns CDR1 SEHNR and CDR2 FQNEAQ (reference sequence). V lost 2 bases, J lost 4 bases, and 4 bases stayed unmatched. The CDR3 runs to 14 residues. For the CDR3, the DNA is TGTGCCAGCAGCTTAACAGGGGATGTAGAGACCCAGTACTTC. It is translated as CASSLTGDVETQYF.

V and J are TRBV6-1 and TRBJ1-4, with D possibly TRBD1 on 6 matching bases. This CDR3 region has 15 residues. Germline V gene data show CDR1 as MNHNS and CDR2 as SASEGT. The V end was cut by 7 bases, the J end by 0 bases, with 12 bases between. CDR3 in amino acids: CASNSGDATNEKLFF. CDR3 sequence (DNA): TGTGCCAGCAATTCAGGGGATGCAACTAATGAAAAACTGTTTTTT.

The chain has TRBV4-2 and TRBJ2-1; 9 nucleotides line up with TRBD1. CDR1 and CDR2 from the germline V gene are LGHNA and YNFKEQ. CDR3 length equals 18 residues. V lost 1 base to trimming and J lost 6 bases; unmatched junction nucleotides: 13. The CDR3 loop is CASSQVTTGTGSRNEQFF. In DNA, the CDR3 is TGTGCCAGCAGCCAAGTGACCACCGGGACAGGGAGTCGCAATGAGCAGTTCTTC.

This rearrangement joins TRBV5-8 to TRBJ2-3; D call uncertain. CDR1 and CDR2 from the germline V gene are SGHTS and YDEGEE. The V end lost 1 base, the J end lost 6 bases, and 3 bases lay between the germline ends. The length of the CDR3 is 11 residues. The CDR3 DNA reads as TGTGCCAGCAGCTTGCTGGATACGCAGTATTTT. Translating gives CASSLLDTQYF.

The rearrangement joins TRBV9 to TRBJ1-4; TRBD1 matches at 7 bases. The CDR3 has 17 amino acids. Trimming at V came to 0 bases and at J to 7 bases, leaving 12 bases not matched to a gene. CDR1 is SGDLS and CDR2 is YYNGEE in the germline V gene. CDR3 DNA sequence: TGTGCCAGCAGCGTAGGACAGGGAGGGAGTCGGCCTGAAAAACTGTTTTTT. This sequence encodes CASSVGQGGSRPEKLFF.

This chain connects TRBV23-1 to TRBJ1-2, with D uncertain. TRBV23-1 qualifies as an ORF whose function is uncertain. This CDR3 contains 14 residues. V lost 2 bases, J lost 6 bases, and 13 bases lay in between. CDR3 sequence (DNA): TGCGCCAGCAGTCAAGCGGGCTGCCCGGATGGCTACACCTTC. Protein sequence: CASSQAGCPDGYTF.

The rearrangement links TRBV4-1 to TRBJ1-5; D possibly corresponds to TRBD1 (5 bases). V lost 4 bases and J 0 bases, leaving 10 bases between the germline ends. The length of the CDR3 is 15 residues. The germline CDR1 and CDR2 sequences are MGHRA and YSYEKL. The CDR3 DNA is TGCGCCAGCAGCCGTCTGGGACTTAGCAATCAGCCCCAGCATTTT. Translated: CASSRLGLSNQPQHF.

With respect to this clone: Other DNA sequences within the sample encode an identical CDR3. The chain uses TRBV5-4 and TRBJ2-3; no firm D call. V lost 2 bases and J 1 base, leaving 5 bases between the germline ends. This CDR3 region has 13 residues. The germline V gene encodes CDR1 SGHNT and CDR2 YYREEE (reference sequence). The CDR3 spells CASSFSGTDTQYF. In DNA, the CDR3 is TGTGCCAGCAGCTTTTCAGGCACAGATACGCAGTATTTT.

V usage is TRBV18 and J usage is TRBJ2-7; 9 bases fit TRBD2. The CDR3 is 14 amino acids. The ends lost 0 bases at V and 5 bases at J; junction bases unmatched: 2. CDR1 is KGHSH and CDR2 is LQKENI in the germline V gene. The CDR3 bases are TGTGCCAGCTCACCACCGGGACTAGCAGACGAGCAGTACTTC. It translates to CASSPPGLADEQYF.

The chain recombines TRBV5-4 with TRBJ1-6; 8 bases align to TRBD1. Germline trimming cut 4 bases from V and 5 bases from J; bases unmatched to any gene: 5. The CDR3 has 15 amino acids. In germline, CDR1 is SGHNT, CDR2 YYREEE (reference sequence). The CDR3: CASSPDRVDNSPLHF. The CDR3, as DNA: TGTGCCAGCAGCCCGGACAGGGTCGATAATTCACCCCTCCACTTT.

The sample holds one count of this clone. The V gene is TRBV2, the J gene TRBJ2-5; TRBD2 aligns across 11 bases. V was pared by 1 base and J by 4 bases, with 2 bases of the junction left unmatched. Per germline, CDR1 SNHLY and CDR2 FYNNEI. This CDR3 is 15 amino acids long. The CDR3 DNA reads TGTGCCAGCAGTGAAGGACTAGCGGGGCGAGAGACCCAGTACTTC. Translated, it gives CASSEGLAGRETQYF. The full variable domain, rest sourced from reference TRBV2 and TRBJ2-5, is EPEVTQTPSHQVTQMGQEVILRCVPISNHLYFYWYRQILGQKVEFLVSFYNNEISEKSEIFDDQFSVERPDGSNFTLKIRSTKLEDSAMYFCASSEGLAGRETQYFGPGTRLLVL.

V and J are TRBV21-1 and TRBJ2-7; the table names TRBD1, a call not compared with the DNA. TRBV21-1 is designated a pseudogene. This CDR3 spans 15 amino acids. Here the CDR3 reads CASSKVAGDNDEQYF. The CDR3 DNA sequence: TGTGCCAGCAGCAAAGTAGCAGGGGACAACGACGAGCAGTACTTC.